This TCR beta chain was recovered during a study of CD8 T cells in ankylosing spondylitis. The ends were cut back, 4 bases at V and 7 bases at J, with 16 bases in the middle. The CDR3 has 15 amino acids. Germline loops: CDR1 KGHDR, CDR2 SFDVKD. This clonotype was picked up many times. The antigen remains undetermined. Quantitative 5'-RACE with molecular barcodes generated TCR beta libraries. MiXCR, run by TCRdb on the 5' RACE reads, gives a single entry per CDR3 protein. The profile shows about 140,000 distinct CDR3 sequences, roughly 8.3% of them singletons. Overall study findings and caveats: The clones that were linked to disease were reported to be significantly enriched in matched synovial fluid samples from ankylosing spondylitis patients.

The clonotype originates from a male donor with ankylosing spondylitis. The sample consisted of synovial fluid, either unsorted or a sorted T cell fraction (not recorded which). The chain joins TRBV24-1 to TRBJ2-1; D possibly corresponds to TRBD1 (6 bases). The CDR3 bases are TGTGCCACCAGTGACCCCGCGACAGGACGGAATGAGCAGTTCTTC. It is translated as CATSDPATGRNEQFF.